This T cell receptor (beta chain) was documented in a study of OX40 agonist ivuxolimab in advanced cancers. Across the study: Head and neck, renal cell, melanoma or hepatocellular carcinoma were the cancers that dose-escalation patients had.

CDR3 length equals 20 residues. J was trimmed by 0 bases and V by 3 bases; bases with no gene match: 16. CDR1 is GTSNPN, CDR2 SVGIG, per germline (reference sequence). The study sampled blood at baseline, cycle 4 day 1, and cycle 7 day 1. Profiled with immunoSEQ multiplex PCR; TCRdb holds only in-frame clones, not every one. This sample has 60,000 to 75,000 clones, with 88% found just once. The starting material was CD4+ or CD8+ T cells sorted from blood, obtained in a trial of the OX40 agonist ivuxolimab. The chain has TRBV30 and TRBJ2-1; 11 positions agree with TRBD2. The TCR originated in an adult with an advanced solid tumor such as melanoma, head and neck, liver or kidney cancer. The chain's CDR3 is CAWSSKPGLAASYSYNEQFF. The CDR3 DNA is TGTGCCTGGAGCTCCAAACCGGGACTAGCGGCTTCTTACTCCTACAATGAGCAGTTCTTC.